Listed below are T cell receptor beta chains from one sample, sequenced in a study of regulatory T cells in long-lasting Graves disease. Each CDR3 protein is one row after TCRdb ran MiXCR on the multiplex PCR reads. Among roughly 470,000 distinct CDR3 sequences, around 21% were seen once, and the ten largest hold 7.8%. The input for sequencing was peripheral blood mononuclear cells (PBMCs), taken when the disease was refractory, from a patient treated with antithyroid drugs. The receptor set was obtained from a female donor with Graves disease. Both conserved end residues are part of each CDR3. A D gene is named only where the DNA matches it firmly. Not every row has a clone size; where given, it reads once, few, many or a size class.

v_gene	j_gene	d_gene	abundance	CDR3aa	CDR3nt
TRBV30	TRBJ1-1	.	many	CAWSVLQENTEAFF	TGTGCCTGGAGCGTTCTACAGGAGAACACTGAAGCTTTCTTT
TRBV7-6	TRBJ2-6	.	.	CASSPFSGANVLTF	TGTGCCAGCAGCCCCTTTAGTGGGGCCAACGTCCTGACTTTC
TRBV28	TRBJ1-6	.	many	CASINLGSPLHF	TGTGCCAGCATTAATCTCGGCTCACCCCTCCACTTT
TRBV12-3/TRBV12-4	TRBJ1-2	.	.	CASRAWGQSYGYTF	TGTGCCAGCAGAGCCTGGGGGCAGAGCTATGGCTACACCTTC
TRBV6-1	TRBJ1-1	.	.	CASSPQGKGSTEAFF	TGTGCCAGCAGTCCGCAGGGAAAGGGAAGCACTGAAGCTTTCTTT
TRBV7-9	TRBJ1-5	.	.	CASSLYGGPDQPQHF	TGTGCCAGCAGCTTATACGGGGGGCCGGATCAGCCCCAGCATTTT
TRBV12-3/TRBV12-4	TRBJ2-3	TRBD2	.	CASGLAGVRDTQYF	TGTGCCAGCGGGCTAGCGGGAGTGCGTGATACGCAGTATTTT
TRBV4-1	TRBJ1-1	.	.	CASSPDAQGSNTEAFF	TGCGCCAGCAGCCCCGACGCCCAGGGGTCCAACACTGAAGCTTTCTTT
TRBV5-1	TRBJ2-7	.	.	CASSLGERAPYEQYF	TGCGCCAGCAGCTTGGGCGAGCGGGCCCCCTACGAGCAGTACTTC
TRBV30	TRBJ2-7	.	once	CAWSVGEQYF	TGTGCCTGGAGTGTCGGGGAGCAGTACTTC
TRBV7-9	TRBJ2-7	.	.	CASSSPSADEQYF	TGTGCCAGCAGCTCCCCCTCGGCGGACGAGCAGTACTTC
TRBV6-1	TRBJ2-7	TRBD1	few	CASMRGPNEQYF	TGTGCCAGCATGAGGGGGCCTAACGAGCAGTACTTC
TRBV28	TRBJ2-7	TRBD2	many	CASSPPNPGLKASYEQYF	TGTGCCAGCAGTCCGCCCAACCCGGGACTAAAAGCTTCCTACGAGCAGTACTTC
TRBV19	TRBJ1-1	.	.	CASGQSLGTEAFF	TGTGCCAGTGGACAATCGCTGGGCACTGAAGCTTTCTTT
TRBV6-1	TRBJ1-5	.	.	CAGSEVLGQNRPQHF	TGTGCCGGCAGTGAAGTGCTCGGACAGAATCGGCCCCAGCATTTT
TRBV20-1	TRBJ2-7	.	.	CSAGPGLPNSYEQYF	TGCAGTGCGGGGCCCGGACTTCCGAACTCCTACGAGCAGTACTTC
TRBV7-9	TRBJ2-7	.	many	CASSLIEADYEQYF	TGTGCCAGCAGCTTAATCGAGGCAGACTACGAGCAGTACTTC